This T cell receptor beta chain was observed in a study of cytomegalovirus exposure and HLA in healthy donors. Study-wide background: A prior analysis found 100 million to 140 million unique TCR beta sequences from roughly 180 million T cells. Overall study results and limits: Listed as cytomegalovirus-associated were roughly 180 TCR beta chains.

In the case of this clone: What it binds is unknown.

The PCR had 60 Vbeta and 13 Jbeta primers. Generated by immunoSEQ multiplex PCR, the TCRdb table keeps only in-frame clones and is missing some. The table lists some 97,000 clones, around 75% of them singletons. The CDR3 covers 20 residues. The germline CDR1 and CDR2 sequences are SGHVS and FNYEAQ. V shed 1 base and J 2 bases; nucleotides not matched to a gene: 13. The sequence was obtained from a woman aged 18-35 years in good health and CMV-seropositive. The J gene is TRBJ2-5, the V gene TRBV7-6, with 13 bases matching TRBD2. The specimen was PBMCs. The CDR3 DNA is TGTGCCAGCAGCTTAGGAGGACTAGCGGGAGATGCCCTAGAACAAGAGACCCAGTACTTC. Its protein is CASSLGGLAGDALEQETQYF.